This T cell receptor (beta chain) comes out of a study of Ad26.COV2.S vaccination and SARS-CoV-2 variants. Across the whole study: The donor was enrolled in the Ad26.COV2.S arm of the COV1001 trial. Intramuscularly, Ad26.COV2.S was given either once or twice, 56 days apart. Overall study results and limits: Measurements of TCR breadth and depth may have given underestimates of the total T cell responses.

Turning to this clone: Its antigen remains unknown.

The assay was immunoSEQ multiplex PCR, and TCRdb's table has in-frame clones only and misses some. The sample holds approximately 460,000 clones, approximately 90% seen once. This CDR3 comprises 15 residues. Germline CDR1 reads SNHLY; CDR2 reads FYNNEI. The V segment lost 2 bases and the J segment 5 bases; nucleotides outside the gene matches: 5. Documented treatment: some 20 received Ad26.COV2.S at low or high dose, single or two shots; roughly five received placebo; per-sample allocation not given. The samples date from day 63 after the first vaccine or placebo injection. The sample was peripheral blood, taken in a trial of Ad26.COV2.S vaccine versus placebo. This sequence joins TRBV2 and TRBJ2-5; 10 bases fit TRBD2. This sequence was found in a person between 18 and 59 years old who received the Ad26.COV2.S COVID-19 vaccine or a placebo. CDR3 in amino acids: CASSERLAGAETQYF. For the CDR3, the DNA is TGTGCCAGCAGTGAACGTCTAGCGGGAGCGGAGACCCAGTACTTC.